This T cell receptor beta chain was recorded in a study of shared clonotypes between healthy human individuals. Overall study results and limits: Clonotypes shared by all four donors outscored non-shared clonotypes in generation probability.

The germline CDR1 and CDR2 sequences are MNHEY and SMNVEV (reference sequence). The CDR3 spans 15 residues. The V end was cut by 5 bases, the J end by 6 bases, with 20 bases between. This clone came up many times. Its antigen is still unknown. Produced via immunoSEQ multiplex PCR; TCRdb's table is partial and in-frame only. This sample has 1 million to 1.2 million clones; 77% occur once, and the top ten carry over 0.8%. Donors, healthy HIV-negative adults, lacked recent acute infections or vaccinations. The genes are TRBV27 and TRBJ2-7, with D perhaps matching TRBD1 (6 bases). Material for sequencing was memory CD4+ T cells from PBMCs. Subset: CD45RA-negative fraction. The clonotype was recovered from a man between 18 and 29 years old in good health. Some clones in this sample may be carry-over from other donors' samples. CDR3 region: CASSPPGAGRREQYF. DNA for the CDR3: TGTGCCAGCAGTCCTCCAGGGGCCGGTAGACGCGAGCAGTACTTC.